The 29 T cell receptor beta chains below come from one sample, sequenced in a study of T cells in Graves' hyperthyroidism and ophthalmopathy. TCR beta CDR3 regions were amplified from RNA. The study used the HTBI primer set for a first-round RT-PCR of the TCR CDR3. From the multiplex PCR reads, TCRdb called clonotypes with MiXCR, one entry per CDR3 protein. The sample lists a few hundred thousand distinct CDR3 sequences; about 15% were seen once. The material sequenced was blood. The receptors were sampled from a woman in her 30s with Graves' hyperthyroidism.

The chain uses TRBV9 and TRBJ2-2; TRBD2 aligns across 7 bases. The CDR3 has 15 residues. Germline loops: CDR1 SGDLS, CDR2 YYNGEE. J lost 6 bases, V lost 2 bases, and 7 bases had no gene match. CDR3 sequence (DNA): TGTGCCAGCAGCGTGGCGGGAGTGTTATCCGGGGAGCTGTTTTTT. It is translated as CASSVAGVLSGELFF.

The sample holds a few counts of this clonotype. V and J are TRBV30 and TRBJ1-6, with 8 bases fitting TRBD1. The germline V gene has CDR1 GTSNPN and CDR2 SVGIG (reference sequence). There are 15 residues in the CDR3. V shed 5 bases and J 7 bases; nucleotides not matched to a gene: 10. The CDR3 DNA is TGTGCCTGGCGACTCGATAGGACAGGGAATTCACCCCTCCACTTT. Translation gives CAWRLDRTGNSPLHF. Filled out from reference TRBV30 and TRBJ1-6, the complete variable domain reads SQTIHQWPATLVQPVGSPLSLECTVEGTSNPNLYWYRQAAGRGLQLLFYSVGIGQISSEVPQNLSASRPQDRQFILSSKKLLLSDSGFYLCAWRLDRTGNSPLHFGNGTRLTVT.

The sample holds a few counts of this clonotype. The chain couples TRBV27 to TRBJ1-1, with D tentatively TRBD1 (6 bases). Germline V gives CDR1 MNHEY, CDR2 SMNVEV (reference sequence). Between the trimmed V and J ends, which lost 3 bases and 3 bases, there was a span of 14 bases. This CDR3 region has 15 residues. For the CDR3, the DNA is TGTGCCAGCAGTTTGCTGTATCCAGGGGACACTGAAGCTTTCTTT. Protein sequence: CASSLLYPGDTEAFF.

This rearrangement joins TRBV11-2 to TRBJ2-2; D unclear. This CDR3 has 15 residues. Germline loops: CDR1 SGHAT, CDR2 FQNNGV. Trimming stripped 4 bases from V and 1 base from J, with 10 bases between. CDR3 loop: CASSSYRVNTGELFF. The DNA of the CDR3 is TGTGCCAGCAGCTCTTATCGGGTGAACACCGGGGAGCTGTTTTTT.

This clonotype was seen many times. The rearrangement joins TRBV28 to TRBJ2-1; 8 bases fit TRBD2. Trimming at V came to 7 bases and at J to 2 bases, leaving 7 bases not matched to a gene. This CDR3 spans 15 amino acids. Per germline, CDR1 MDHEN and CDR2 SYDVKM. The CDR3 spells CASTGGEITYNEQFF. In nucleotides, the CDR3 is TGTGCCAGCACCGGGGGGGAAATTACCTACAATGAGCAGTTCTTC.

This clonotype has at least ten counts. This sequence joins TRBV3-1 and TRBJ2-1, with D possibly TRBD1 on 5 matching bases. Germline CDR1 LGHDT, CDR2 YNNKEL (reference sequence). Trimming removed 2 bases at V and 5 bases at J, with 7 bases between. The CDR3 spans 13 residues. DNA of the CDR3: TGTGCCAGCAGCCAAACAGGCGACAATGAGCAGTTCTTC. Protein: CASSQTGDNEQFF.

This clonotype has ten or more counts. As DNA, the CDR3 is TGTGCCTGGAGTCCTGGAGATACGCAGTATTTT. Its translation is CAWSPGDTQYF. The rearrangement uses TRBV30 and TRBJ2-3; no clear D gene. This CDR3 has 11 residues. Per germline, CDR1 GTSNPN and CDR2 SVGIG (reference sequence). V was clipped by 2 bases and J by 5 bases, with 5 bases between them.

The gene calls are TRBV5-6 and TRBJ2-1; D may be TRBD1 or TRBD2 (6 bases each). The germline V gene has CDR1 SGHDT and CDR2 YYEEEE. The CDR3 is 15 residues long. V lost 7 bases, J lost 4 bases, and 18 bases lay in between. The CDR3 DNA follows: TGTGCCAGCCTCCTTGGCGGAGGGGGGTACAATGAGCAGTTCTTC. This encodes CASLLGGGGYNEQFF. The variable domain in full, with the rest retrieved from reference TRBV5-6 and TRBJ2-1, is DAGVTQSPTHLIKTRGQQVTLRCSPKSGHDTVSWYQQALGQGPQFIFQYYEEEERQRGNFPDRFSGHQFPNYSSELNVNALLLGDSALYLCASLLGGGGYNEQFFGPGTRLTVL.

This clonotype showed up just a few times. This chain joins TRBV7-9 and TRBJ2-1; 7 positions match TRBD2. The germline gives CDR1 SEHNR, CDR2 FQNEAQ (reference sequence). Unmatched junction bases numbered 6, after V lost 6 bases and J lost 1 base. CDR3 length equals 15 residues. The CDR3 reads CASSYLAESYNEQFF. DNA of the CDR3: TGTGCCAGCAGTTACCTAGCGGAATCCTACAATGAGCAGTTCTTC.

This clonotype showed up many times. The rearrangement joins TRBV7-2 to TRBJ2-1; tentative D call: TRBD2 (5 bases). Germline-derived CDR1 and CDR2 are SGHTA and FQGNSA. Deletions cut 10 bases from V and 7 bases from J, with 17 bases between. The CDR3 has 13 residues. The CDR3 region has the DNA TGTGCCACCGCCGGGGTGCTTGGGAATGAGCAGTTCTTC. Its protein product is CATAGVLGNEQFF.

CDR3 bases: TGTGCCTGGCGGGACAGGGGGCGCGGGCAGACCGGGGAGCTGTTTTTT. Translated, it gives CAWRDRGRGQTGELFF. The genes are TRBV30 and TRBJ2-2; 12 bases match TRBD1. The ends lost 5 bases at V and 5 bases at J; junction bases unmatched: 9. CDR1 and CDR2 (germline): GTSNPN, SVGIG (reference sequence). This CDR3 is built from 16 residues.

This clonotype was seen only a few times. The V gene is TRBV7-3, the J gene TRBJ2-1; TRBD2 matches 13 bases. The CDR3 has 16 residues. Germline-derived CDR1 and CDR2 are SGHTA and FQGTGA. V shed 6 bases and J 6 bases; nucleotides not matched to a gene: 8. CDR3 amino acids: CASSPQLAGGPNEQFF. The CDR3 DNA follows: TGTGCCAGCAGTCCACAACTAGCGGGAGGGCCCAATGAGCAGTTCTTC. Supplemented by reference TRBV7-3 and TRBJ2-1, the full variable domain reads GAGVSQTPSNKVTEKGKYVELRCDPISGHTALYWYRQSLGQGPEFLIYFQGTGAADDSGLPNDRFFAVRPEGSVSTLKIQRTERGDSAVYLCASSPQLAGGPNEQFFGPGTRLTVL.

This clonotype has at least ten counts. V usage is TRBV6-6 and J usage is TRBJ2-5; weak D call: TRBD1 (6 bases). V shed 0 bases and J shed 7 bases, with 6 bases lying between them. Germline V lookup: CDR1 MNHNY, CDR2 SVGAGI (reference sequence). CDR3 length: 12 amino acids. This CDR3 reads CASSYSGATQYF. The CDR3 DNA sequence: TGTGCCAGCAGTTACTCGGGGGCGACCCAGTACTTC.

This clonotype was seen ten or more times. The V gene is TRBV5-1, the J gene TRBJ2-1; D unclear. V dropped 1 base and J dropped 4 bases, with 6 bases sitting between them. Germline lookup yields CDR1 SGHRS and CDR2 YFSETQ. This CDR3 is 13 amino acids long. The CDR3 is CASSLLQYNEQFF. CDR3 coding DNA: TGCGCCAGCAGCTTGCTACAGTACAATGAGCAGTTCTTC.

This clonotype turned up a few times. The chain's CDR3 is CASSLNKIRDRDYEQYF. CDR3 sequence (DNA): TGTGCCAGCAGCTTGAACAAAATCCGGGACAGGGACTACGAGCAGTACTTC. The chain combines TRBV7-9 with TRBJ2-7; 9 nucleotides agree with TRBD1. The V gene end was trimmed by 3 bases and the J gene end by 3 bases; junction bases not matched to a gene: 12. The CDR3 length is 17 residues. Looked up from germline, CDR1 is SEHNR and CDR2 is FQNEAQ (reference sequence).

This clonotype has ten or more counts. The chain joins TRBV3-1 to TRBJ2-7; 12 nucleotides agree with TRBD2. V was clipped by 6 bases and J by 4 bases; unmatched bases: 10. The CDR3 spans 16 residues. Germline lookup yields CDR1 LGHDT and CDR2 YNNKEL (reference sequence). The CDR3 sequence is CASRPRRLAGAYEQYF. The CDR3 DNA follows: TGTGCCAGCAGACCCCGTAGACTAGCGGGAGCGTACGAGCAGTACTTC.

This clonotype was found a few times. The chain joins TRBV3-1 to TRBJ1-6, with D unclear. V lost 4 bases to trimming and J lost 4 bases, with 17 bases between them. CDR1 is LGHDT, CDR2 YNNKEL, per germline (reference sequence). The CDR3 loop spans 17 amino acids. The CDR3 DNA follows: TGTGCCAGCAGCCGCTGGAAAGAAACAGAATATAATTCACCCCTCCACTTT. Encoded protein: CASSRWKETEYNSPLHF.

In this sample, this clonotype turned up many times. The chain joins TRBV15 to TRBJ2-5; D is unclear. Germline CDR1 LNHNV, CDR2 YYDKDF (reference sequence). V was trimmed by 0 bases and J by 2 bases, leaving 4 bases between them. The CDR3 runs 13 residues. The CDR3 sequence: CATSREGQETQYF. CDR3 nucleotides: TGTGCCACCAGCAGAGAAGGGCAAGAGACCCAGTACTTC.

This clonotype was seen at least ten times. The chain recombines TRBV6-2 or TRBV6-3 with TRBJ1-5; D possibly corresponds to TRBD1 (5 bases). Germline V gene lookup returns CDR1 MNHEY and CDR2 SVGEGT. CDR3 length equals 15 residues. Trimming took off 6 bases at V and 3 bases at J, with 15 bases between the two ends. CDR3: CASRVRGTNNQPQHF. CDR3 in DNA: TGTGCCAGCAGGGTAAGGGGTACAAACAATCAGCCCCAGCATTTT.

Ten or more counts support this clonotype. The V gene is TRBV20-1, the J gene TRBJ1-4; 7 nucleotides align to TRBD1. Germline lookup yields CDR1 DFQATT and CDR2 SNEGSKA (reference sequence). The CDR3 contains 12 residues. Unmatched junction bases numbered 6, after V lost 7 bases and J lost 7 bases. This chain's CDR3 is CSGEGAFEKLFF. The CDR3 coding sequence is TGCAGTGGGGAGGGGGCCTTTGAAAAACTGTTTTTT.

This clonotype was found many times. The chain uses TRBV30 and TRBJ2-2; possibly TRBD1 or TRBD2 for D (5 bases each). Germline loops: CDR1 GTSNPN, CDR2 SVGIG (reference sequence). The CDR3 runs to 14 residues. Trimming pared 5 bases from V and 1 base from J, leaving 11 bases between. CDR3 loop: CAWAGTENTGELFF. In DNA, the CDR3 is TGTGCCTGGGCCGGGACGGAGAACACCGGGGAGCTGTTTTTT.

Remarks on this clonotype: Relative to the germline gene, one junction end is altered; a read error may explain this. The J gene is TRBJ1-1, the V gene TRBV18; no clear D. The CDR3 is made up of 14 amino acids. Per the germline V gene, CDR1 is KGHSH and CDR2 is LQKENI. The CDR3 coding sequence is TGTGCCGGCTCAGCTCCAGCGGGGAACACTGAAGCTTTCTTT. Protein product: CAGSAPAGNTEAFF.

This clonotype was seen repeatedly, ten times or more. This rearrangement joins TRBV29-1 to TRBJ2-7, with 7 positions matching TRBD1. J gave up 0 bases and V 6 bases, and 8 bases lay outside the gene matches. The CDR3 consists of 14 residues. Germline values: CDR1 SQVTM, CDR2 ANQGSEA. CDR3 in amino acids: CSVAIRDSSYEQYF. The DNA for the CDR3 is TGCAGCGTAGCAATCCGGGACAGCTCCTACGAGCAGTACTTC.

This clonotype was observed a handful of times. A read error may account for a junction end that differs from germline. CDR3 region: CASPPSGTNNEQFF. DNA for the CDR3: TGTGCCAGCCCACCGTCCGGGACTAACAATGAGCAGTTCTTC. This chain connects TRBV18 to TRBJ2-1; TRBD2 agrees at 7 bases. Germline values: CDR1 KGHSH, CDR2 LQKENI. The CDR3 runs 14 residues.

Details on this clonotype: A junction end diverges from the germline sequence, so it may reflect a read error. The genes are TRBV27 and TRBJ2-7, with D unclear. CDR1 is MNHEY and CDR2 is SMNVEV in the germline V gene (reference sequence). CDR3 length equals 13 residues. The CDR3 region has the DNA TGTGCCAGCAGCTTATCTAAGGTCTACGAGCAGTACTTC. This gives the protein CASSLSKVYEQYF.

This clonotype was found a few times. CDR3 region: CASNWGGAQYF. CDR3 sequence (DNA): TGTGCCAGCAATTGGGGGGGGGCCCAGTACTTC. The chain employs TRBV28 and TRBJ2-5; 7 nucleotides match TRBD2. This CDR3 region has 11 residues. The V and J ends lost 7 bases and 9 bases, in that order; junction bases with no gene match: 5. Germline-derived CDR1 and CDR2 are MDHEN and SYDVKM. Filled out from reference TRBV28 and TRBJ2-5, the complete variable domain reads DVKVTQSSRYLVKRTGEKVFLECVQDMDHENMFWYRQDPGLGLRLIYFSYDVKMKEKGDIPEGYSVSREKKERFSLILESASTNQTSMYLCASNWGGAQYFGPGTRLLVL.

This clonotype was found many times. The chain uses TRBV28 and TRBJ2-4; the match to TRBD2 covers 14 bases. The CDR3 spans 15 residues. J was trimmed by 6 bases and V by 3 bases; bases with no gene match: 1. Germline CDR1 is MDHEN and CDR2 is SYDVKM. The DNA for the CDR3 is TGTGCCAGCAGTTTGGGACTAGCGGGAGTAAACATTCAGTACTTC. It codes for CASSLGLAGVNIQYF.

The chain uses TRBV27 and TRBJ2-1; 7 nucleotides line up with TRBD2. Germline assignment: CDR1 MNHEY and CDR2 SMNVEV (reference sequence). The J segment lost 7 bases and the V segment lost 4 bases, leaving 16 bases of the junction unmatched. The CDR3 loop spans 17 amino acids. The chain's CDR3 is CASSSATFDRAGNEQFF. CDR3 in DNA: TGTGCCAGCAGTTCGGCTACCTTTGACAGAGCGGGGAATGAGCAGTTCTTC.

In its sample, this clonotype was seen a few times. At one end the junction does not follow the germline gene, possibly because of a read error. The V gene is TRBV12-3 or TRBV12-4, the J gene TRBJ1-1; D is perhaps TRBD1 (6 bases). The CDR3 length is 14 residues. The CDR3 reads CASRARTVNAEAFF. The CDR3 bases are TGTGCCAGCAGAGCTAGGACAGTGAACGCTGAAGCTTTCTTT.